The 15 T cell receptor beta chains below come from one sample, sequenced in a study of blood T cell repertoires in COVID-19. The data were produced by immunoSEQ multiplex PCR, yet TCRdb's version contains in-frame clones alone and is incomplete. Here the sample spans approximately 70,000 clones, around 86% being singletons. Material for sequencing was peripheral blood. These receptors were taken from a man aged 65 to 79 with active COVID-19.

The CDR3 loop is CASTGQSASYEQYF. The CDR3 coding sequence is TGTGCCAGCACCGGACAGTCGGCCTCCTACGAGCAGTACTTC. The chain uses TRBV7-8 and TRBJ2-7, with a tentative D call TRBD1 (6 bases). The CDR3 is 14 residues long. Germline-derived CDR1 and CDR2 are SGHVS and FQNEAQ. The V gene lost 7 bases and the J gene lost 0 bases, with 13 bases spanning the gap.

The chain uses TRBV5-5 and TRBJ2-1; 9 nucleotides agree with TRBD2. V lost 4 bases to trimming and J lost 8 bases; unmatched junction nucleotides: 10. The CDR3 has 15 residues. Germline CDR1 is SGHKS and CDR2 is YYEKEE (reference sequence). The CDR3 spells CASSPGAGGVDEQFF. Written as DNA, the CDR3 is TGTGCCAGCAGCCCGGGGGCGGGAGGGGTGGATGAGCAGTTCTTC.

The chain combines TRBV7-2 with TRBJ1-2; 8 bases line up with TRBD1. This CDR3 contains 12 residues. Germline values: CDR1 SGHTA, CDR2 FQGNSA. J lost 7 bases, V lost 5 bases, and 3 bases had no gene match. The CDR3, as DNA: TGTGCCAGCAGCCCCGGACAGGGTGGCTACACCTTC. It is translated as CASSPGQGGYTF.

The chain couples TRBV19 to TRBJ2-1, with D possibly TRBD2 on 6 matching bases. The CDR3 length is 15 residues. Germline V gives CDR1 LNHDA, CDR2 SQIVND (reference sequence). The V gene lost 3 bases and the J gene lost 9 bases, with 18 bases spanning the gap. The CDR3 coding sequence is TGTGCCAGTAGTATCACCGGGAGAGGCTCTGGTGAGCAGTTCTTC. This encodes CASSITGRGSGEQFF.

V gene TRBV4-1 combines with J gene TRBJ2-5, with 13 bases identical to TRBD2. The CDR3 is made up of 17 amino acids. CDR1 and CDR2 (germline): MGHRA, YSYEKL. With V trimmed by 0 bases and J by 4 bases, 5 bases remained unmatched. This CDR3 reads CASSQDGLAGVRETQYF. The CDR3 DNA is TGCGCCAGCAGCCAAGACGGACTAGCGGGAGTTCGAGAGACCCAGTACTTC.

The chain joins TRBV27 to TRBJ1-2, with a tentative D call TRBD1 (5 bases). Germline CDR1 is MNHEY and CDR2 is SMNVEV (reference sequence). Trimming left V 0 bases short and J 3 bases short, with 17 bases between. CDR3 length: 17 amino acids. The CDR3 sequence is CASSLSLGAGRDYGYTF. In nucleotides, the CDR3 is TGTGCCAGCAGTTTATCTCTCGGGGCAGGGAGGGACTATGGCTACACCTTC.

V is TRBV7-9 and J is TRBJ2-2, with 8 positions matching TRBD2. Per the germline V gene, CDR1 is SEHNR and CDR2 is FQNEAQ (reference sequence). V lost 6 bases and J lost 3; bases outside the gene matches: 6. CDR3 length: 15 amino acids. The CDR3 DNA sequence: TGTGCCAGCAGGGAGCGGGAGTGGGACACCGGGGAGCTGTTTTTT. Its translation is CASREREWDTGELFF.

V is TRBV5-4 and J is TRBJ1-6; 8 bases align to TRBD1. With V trimmed by 4 bases and J by 4 bases, 4 bases remained unmatched. The germline CDR1 and CDR2 sequences are SGHNT and YYREEE (reference sequence). The CDR3 sequence is 15 residues long. CDR3 region: CASSPRTGYNSPLHF. In nucleotides, the CDR3 is TGTGCCAGCAGCCCGCGGACAGGGTATAATTCACCCCTCCACTTT.

The chain recombines TRBV7-8 with TRBJ1-1, with D uncertain. The CDR3 has 15 residues. CDR1 SGHVS and CDR2 FQNEAQ come from the germline V gene. The ends were cut back, 2 bases at V and 4 bases at J, with 14 bases in the middle. The CDR3 DNA follows: TGTGCCAGCAGCTTAAATGGAGGATGGGGCACTGAAGCTTTCTTT. This gives the protein CASSLNGGWGTEAFF.

The rearrangement uses TRBV7-6 and TRBJ2-1; 7 bases are shared with TRBD2. Per the germline V gene, CDR1 is SGHVS and CDR2 is FNYEAQ. CDR3 length: 13 residues. Unmatched junction bases numbered 7, after V lost 5 bases and J lost 9 bases. The CDR3 here is CASSPGGYGEQFF. CDR3 bases: TGTGCCAGCAGCCCCGGGGGGTATGGTGAGCAGTTCTTC. The full variable domain, with the rest looked up from reference TRBV7-6 and TRBJ2-1, is GAGVSQSPRYKVTKRGQDVALRCDPISGHVSLYWYRQALGQGPEFLTYFNYEAQQDKSGLPNDRFSAERPEGSISTLTIQRTEQRDSAMYRCASSPGGYGEQFFGPGTRLTVL.

The table lists this clone with a count of one. The CDR3 sequence: CASSRDSNTEAFF. The CDR3, as DNA: TGTGCCAGCAGCCGGGACAGCAACACTGAAGCTTTCTTT. The chain is built from TRBV9 and TRBJ1-1, with 7 positions matching TRBD1. CDR1 SGDLS and CDR2 YYNGEE come from the germline V gene. The V gene end was trimmed by 4 bases and the J gene end by 2 bases; junction bases not matched to a gene: 2. The CDR3 spans 13 residues. Drawing the rest from reference TRBV9 and TRBJ1-1, the complete variable domain is DSGVTQTPKHLITATGQRVTLRCSPRSGDLSVYWYQQSLDQGLQFLIQYYNGEERAKGNILERFSAQQFPDLHSELNLSSLELGDSALYFCASSRDSNTEAFFGQGTRLTVV.

The rearrangement uses TRBV7-8 and TRBJ2-4, with TRBD1 matching 11 bases. V lost 5 bases and J lost 8; bases outside the gene matches: 5. From germline, CDR1 is SGHVS and CDR2 FQNEAQ. The CDR3 length is 14 residues. The CDR3 sequence is CASSRGQGGDIQYF. The CDR3, as DNA: TGTGCCAGCAGCAGGGGACAGGGGGGAGACATTCAGTACTTC.

V is TRBV7-2 and J is TRBJ2-7; a possible D gene is TRBD2 (6 bases). The length of the CDR3 is 14 residues. Looked up from germline, CDR1 is SGHTA and CDR2 is FQGNSA. Trimming removed 5 bases from V and 8 bases from J, with 19 bases in between. This CDR3 is CASSRSGAAAQQYF. In nucleotides, the CDR3 is TGTGCCAGCAGCCGGTCGGGAGCAGCCGCCCAGCAGTACTTC.

The chain recombines TRBV20-1 with TRBJ2-5; unclear D gene. V was pared by 6 bases and J by 5 bases, with 10 bases between. Germline V CDR1 and CDR2: DFQATT, SNEGSKA (reference sequence). The CDR3 covers 11 residues. CDR3 in amino acids: CSAAQMETQYF. The DNA of the CDR3 is TGCAGTGCCGCCCAGATGGAGACCCAGTACTTC.

This clone appeared once. The gene calls are TRBV11-1 and TRBJ2-5; D is perhaps TRBD1 (6 bases). In germline, CDR1 is SGHAT, CDR2 FQDESV (reference sequence). With 1 base removed from V and 7 bases from J, the gap between germline ends came to 16 bases. The CDR3 extends over 15 amino acids. This CDR3 is CASSLGPPRGGTQYF. The CDR3 DNA sequence: TGTGCCAGCAGCTTAGGGCCCCCCAGAGGGGGGACCCAGTACTTC.